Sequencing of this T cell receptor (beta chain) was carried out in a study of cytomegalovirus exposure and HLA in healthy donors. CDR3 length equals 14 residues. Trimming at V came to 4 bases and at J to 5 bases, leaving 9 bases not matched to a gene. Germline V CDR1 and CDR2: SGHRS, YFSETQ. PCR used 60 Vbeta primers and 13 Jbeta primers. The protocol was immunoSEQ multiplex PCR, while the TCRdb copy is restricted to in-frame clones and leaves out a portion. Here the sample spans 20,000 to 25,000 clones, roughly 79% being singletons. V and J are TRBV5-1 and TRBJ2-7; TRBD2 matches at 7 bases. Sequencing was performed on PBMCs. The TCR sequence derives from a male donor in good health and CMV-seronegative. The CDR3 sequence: CASSPSLAFHEQYF. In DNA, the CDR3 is TGCGCCAGCAGCCCGTCACTAGCGTTCCACGAGCAGTACTTC. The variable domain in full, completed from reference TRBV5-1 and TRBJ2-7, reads KAGVTQTPRYLIKTRGQQVTLSCSPISGHRSVSWYQQTPGQGLQFLFEYFSETQRNKGNFPGRFSGRQFSNSRSEMNVSTLELGDSALYLCASSPSLAFHEQYFGPGTRLTVT.